What follows describes a single TCR beta chain. This clonotype was seen repeatedly, ten times or more. Which antigen it targets is not known. No base quality information exists; no much larger clone differs at one position. This specimen comes from a study of CD8 T cells in ankylosing spondylitis (dated by TCRdb to 2017 to 2019). Describing the broader study: T cell receptor beta repertoires were profiled in healthy donors and ankylosing spondylitis patients so that disease-linked TCR variants could be found. The full study cohort was made up of roughly 25 ankylosing spondylitis patients and 108 healthy donors. Peripheral blood samples were taken, and synovial fluid was additionally collected from ankylosing spondylitis patients.

Paper-wide results and their limitations: Blood from ankylosing spondylitis patients appeared to be characterized by a TCR beta motif composed of 7 to 9 highly homologous amino acid variants. A CD8+ phenotype was shown by the disease-linked clones, which were found at relatively low frequencies in peripheral blood. According to the report, matched synovial fluid samples from ankylosing spondylitis patients were significantly enriched for the disease-linked clones. Some motif variants were previously reported in synovial fluid and blood of reactive arthritis patients, suggesting common disease-initiation mechanisms.

CDR1 DFQATT and CDR2 SNEGSKA are derived from the germline V gene (reference sequence). V lost 3 bases and J lost 3 bases; the stretch between them is 8 bases long. Including the terminal cysteine and phenylalanine, the CDR3 comprises 12 residues. Kept here is only the CDR3 DNA, which spans 36 bases and is read in frame from base 1. TCRdb shows the sequencer as Illumina HiSeq 2500. TCR beta libraries were prepared by quantitative 5'-RACE with molecular barcodes. The paper's data handling went like this. A new computational method, built on a probabilistic model of VDJ rearrangement, was used to identify disease-linked TCR variants. The raw public data were reprocessed by TCRdb itself: fastp quality trimming at Q25, MiXCR clonotype calling, in-frame beta chains only. Duplicate CDR3 protein sequences are folded into a single record with the most common DNA and genes. In this record, the V and J calls reflect TCRdb's handling and not the investigators' own analysis. A total of about 130,000 distinct CDR3 sequences appear in this sample, approximately 9.9% of them only once. The ten largest clones take up approximately 3.4% of the sample.

Here the chain combines TRBV20-1 and TRBJ2-5, with the D gene not confidently named. This receptor was taken from a male donor with ankylosing spondylitis or in good health (not recorded which). The sequencing input was blood, either unsorted or a sorted T cell fraction (not recorded which). The base sequence is TGCAGTGCTAGTCCGGCTAAAGAGACCCAGTACTTC. Its coded protein is CSASPAKETQYF.